The T cell receptor beta chain under discussion was sequenced for a study of preoperative IRX-2 immunotherapy in early breast cancer. Clones were read by immunoSEQ multiplex PCR, and TCRdb kept only the in-frame ones, dropping some. The data show about 98,000 clones, just over 85% seen once. This CDR3 is built from 15 residues. The treatment here: preoperative locoregional IRX-2 cytokine immunotherapy. The chain employs TRBV7-5 and TRBJ2-2; TRBD2, as called in the table, went unchecked against the DNA. TRBV7-5 is designated a pseudogene. This specimen consisted of tumor tissue, obtained after IRX-2 immunotherapy. The sequence was obtained from a human donor with breast cancer. The CDR3 here is CATRRSTRGTGELFF. As DNA, the CDR3 is TGTGCCACCCGCCGATCCACGAGAGGGACCGGGGAGCTGTTTTTT.